This record concerns one TCR beta chain sequence. Antigen: not known. Sequencing used immunoSEQ multiplex PCR; TCRdb keeps in-frame clones, though not all of them. The sample shows 150,000 to 200,000 clones, approximately 88% of them seen only once. The sample belongs to a study of cytomegalovirus exposure and HLA in healthy donors. In germline, CDR1 is MNHNS, CDR2 SASEGT. The CDR3 is 14 amino acids. V shed 6 bases and J 3 bases; nucleotides not matched to a gene: 7. Study observations and caveats: For cytomegalovirus status, the classifier reportedly gave diagnoses with high specificity and sensitivity.

Specimen: PBMCs. The TCR originated in a man aged 30 to 45 in good health and CMV-seropositive. The rearrangement joins TRBV6-1 to TRBJ1-1; 7 nucleotides line up with TRBD1. CDR3 DNA: TGTGCCAGCAGCCTCTCAACAGGGGACACTGAAGCTTTCTTT. It is translated as CASSLSTGDTEAFF.